The 17 T cell receptor beta chains listed next were all sequenced from one sample in a study of blood T cell repertoires in COVID-19. Libraries were prepared by immunoSEQ multiplex PCR; TCRdb keeps only in-frame clonotypes and omits some of them. The sample has about 330,000 clones, around 87% seen once; the top ten hold roughly 5.3%. The specimen was PBMCs or T cells enriched from blood (not recorded which). The source is a woman in her 30s who had recovered from COVID-19.

The chain carries TRBV27 and TRBJ1-1; D is possibly TRBD1 (5 bases). The V gene lost 0 bases and the J gene lost 5 bases, with 13 bases spanning the gap. The CDR3 sequence is 15 residues long. CDR1 and CDR2 from the germline V gene are MNHEY and SMNVEV (reference sequence). CDR3: CASSLSLGADTEAFF. CDR3 coding DNA: TGTGCCAGCAGTTTATCGTTAGGGGCGGATACTGAAGCTTTCTTT.

This chain links TRBV5-1 with TRBJ2-5, with 12 bases matching TRBD2. Unmatched junction bases numbered 6, after V lost 2 bases and J lost 1 base. The CDR3 consists of 17 residues. Germline V lookup: CDR1 SGHRS, CDR2 YFSETQ. The CDR3 here is CASSLILAGGSQETQYF. CDR3 sequence (DNA): TGCGCCAGCAGCTTAATACTAGCGGGGGGTTCCCAAGAGACCCAGTACTTC.

This clone was seen a handful of times. The rearrangement links TRBV6-2 or TRBV6-3 to TRBJ1-2, with TRBD1 identical over 9 bases. Germline-derived CDR1 and CDR2 are MNHEY and SVGEGT. CDR3 length equals 13 residues. J gave up 6 bases and V 5 bases, and 4 bases lay outside the gene matches. The chain's CDR3 is CASSHGQGNGYTF. CDR3 nucleotides: TGTGCCAGCAGTCACGGACAGGGGAATGGCTACACCTTC.

The chain employs TRBV4-1 and TRBJ1-4; 8 bases are a match to TRBD1. Germline CDR1 and CDR2: MGHRA and YSYEKL. J was trimmed by 0 bases and V by 7 bases; bases with no gene match: 7. This CDR3 spans 16 amino acids. In nucleotides, the CDR3 is TGCGCCAGCACCCGGACAGGGCCTGCAACTAATGAAAAACTGTTTTTT. Translated, it gives CASTRTGPATNEKLFF.

The chain employs TRBV21-1 and TRBJ2-7; the table's D call, TRBD2, has no DNA check behind it. TRBV21-1 is a pseudogene segment. The CDR3 contains 16 residues. CDR3 nucleotides: TGTGCCAGCAGCAAAGTGTCTAGCGGGGGCTCCTACGAGCAGTACTTC. Translated, it gives CASSKVSSGGSYEQYF.

The chain is built from TRBV28 and TRBJ1-2; the D is unclear. V gave up 1 base and J gave up 0 bases, with 12 bases separating them. This CDR3 spans 16 amino acids. Germline V CDR1 and CDR2: MDHEN, SYDVKM. The CDR3: CASSLLKGGANYGYTF. For the CDR3, the DNA is TGTGCCAGCAGTTTATTGAAGGGAGGAGCTAACTATGGCTACACCTTC.

This chain links TRBV7-9 with TRBJ1-6; 7 bases agree with TRBD1. Per the germline V gene, CDR1 is SEHNR and CDR2 is FQNEAQ (reference sequence). Unmatched junction bases numbered 3, after V lost 3 bases and J lost 7 bases. This CDR3 has 14 residues. CDR3 bases: TGTGCCAGCAGCTTGACAGGGTTGAATTCACCCCTCCACTTT. Translated: CASSLTGLNSPLHF.

The chain employs TRBV19 and TRBJ2-7, with 12 nucleotides matching TRBD2. Germline V CDR1 and CDR2: LNHDA, SQIVND (reference sequence). The CDR3 spans 13 residues. V shed 10 bases, J shed 2 bases, and the junction held 3 bases outside the gene matches. The CDR3 DNA follows: TGTGCCACTAGCGGGGGGGACACCTACGAGCAGTACTTC. As protein: CATSGGDTYEQYF.

The gene calls are TRBV5-1 and TRBJ2-1, with D perhaps matching TRBD2 (6 bases). This CDR3 is 13 amino acids long. Trimming removed 1 base from V and 6 bases from J, with 8 bases in between. Germline values: CDR1 SGHRS, CDR2 YFSETQ. CDR3 DNA: TGCGCCAGCAGCTTGCAGACTAGCAATGAGCAGTTCTTC. This translates into CASSLQTSNEQFF.

In DNA, the CDR3 is TGTGCCAGCAGCTTAATGGGAGGGGGTAACTATGGCTACACCTTC. It specifies CASSLMGGGNYGYTF. The rearrangement uses TRBV7-3 and TRBJ1-2, with TRBD1 as a possible D gene (6 bases). The CDR3 sequence is 15 residues long. V lost 1 base, J lost 1 base, and 10 bases lay in between. Germline V lookup: CDR1 SGHTA, CDR2 FQGTGA.

In its sample, this clone was seen many times. This rearrangement joins TRBV18 to TRBJ2-7; TRBD1 might be the D (6 bases). Germline CDR1 reads KGHSH; CDR2 reads LQKENI. Between the trimmed V and J ends, which lost 3 bases and 0 bases, there was a span of 15 bases. The CDR3 consists of 16 residues. The CDR3 loop reads CASSPTNRAPSYEQYF. CDR3 DNA sequence: TGTGCCAGCTCACCGACCAACAGGGCTCCCTCCTACGAGCAGTACTTC.

The chain recombines TRBV6-5 with TRBJ2-5; D might be TRBD2 (5 bases). The CDR3 extends over 13 amino acids. V was cut by 6 bases and J by 5 bases, with 13 bases left in between. CDR1 is MNHEY, CDR2 SVGAGI, per germline. CDR3 nucleotide sequence: TGTGCCAGCAGGGTGACTGGGGAGGAGACCCAGTACTTC. This encodes CASRVTGEETQYF.

CDR3 residues: CASSLFRTGGYNEQFF. The CDR3 DNA sequence: TGTGCCAGCAGTTTATTCAGGACAGGGGGCTACAATGAGCAGTTCTTC. This chain connects TRBV28 to TRBJ2-1, with 10 bases aligning to TRBD1. The CDR3 sequence is 16 residues long. Germline V gene sequence: CDR1 MDHEN, CDR2 SYDVKM. Germline trimming cut 1 base from V and 3 bases from J; bases unmatched to any gene: 3.

This clone was seen only once. V and J are TRBV10-3 and TRBJ1-5; D is ambiguous. This CDR3 has 14 amino acids. Trimming cost V 10 bases and J 2 bases, with 15 bases left between them. Germline loops: CDR1 ENHRY, CDR2 SYGVKD. CDR3 nucleotide sequence: TGTGCCACTGCCGAAGCGCGAGGCAATCAGCCCCAGCATTTT. Residues: CATAEARGNQPQHF.

This rearrangement joins TRBV2 to TRBJ1-1; D remains ambiguous. Trimming cost V 4 bases and J 3 bases, with 6 bases left between them. Germline V lookup: CDR1 SNHLY, CDR2 FYNNEI. The CDR3 extends over 12 amino acids. The CDR3 region has the DNA TGTGCCAGCAGTGGTCGTCACACTGAAGCTTTCTTT. Its translation is CASSGRHTEAFF.

This clone is a singleton in its sample. The rearrangement uses TRBV5-4 and TRBJ1-2; 9 nucleotides agree with TRBD1. The V and J ends lost 2 bases and 3 bases, in that order; junction bases with no gene match: 8. Germline V lookup: CDR1 SGHNT, CDR2 YYREEE (reference sequence). This CDR3 contains 16 residues. CDR3 DNA sequence: TGTGCCAGCAGCTTCGGTTTGGGACAGGGCGACTATGGCTACACCTTC. As protein: CASSFGLGQGDYGYTF.

This chain uses TRBV2 with TRBJ2-5; no clear D gene. V lost 8 bases to trimming and J lost 3 bases, with 10 bases between them. The CDR3 runs 12 residues. CDR1 is SNHLY, CDR2 FYNNEI, per germline. The CDR3 nucleotides are TGTGCCAGCCGCGCCGAGGAAGAGACCCAGTACTTC. Encoded protein: CASRAEEETQYF.